Presented here are 26 T cell receptor beta chains from one specimen sequenced in a study of T cells in Graves' hyperthyroidism and ophthalmopathy. TCR beta CDR3 sequences were amplified from RNA transcripts. First-round RT-PCR targeting the TCR CDR3 was performed with the HTBI primer set. One entry per CDR3 protein results from TCRdb running MiXCR on the multiplex PCR reads. The sample lists about 580,000 distinct CDR3 sequences, about 15% occurring once. Sequenced material: blood. Receptors were obtained from a woman in her 30s with Graves' hyperthyroidism that later progressed to Graves' ophthalmopathy.

The genes are TRBV11-3 and TRBJ2-1; 9 bases fit TRBD1. There are 15 residues in the CDR3. Germline V gene data show CDR1 as SGHNT and CDR2 as YENEEA. V shed 3 bases and J 6 bases; nucleotides not matched to a gene: 6. The CDR3 sequence is CASSFPGQGPNEQFF. CDR3 in DNA: TGTGCCAGCAGCTTCCCGGGACAGGGACCCAATGAGCAGTTCTTC.

The J gene is TRBJ2-1, the V gene TRBV7-8; the match to TRBD2 covers 9 bases. Germline V gene data show CDR1 as SGHVS and CDR2 as FQNEAQ. The CDR3 totals 21 residues. V lost 8 bases, J lost 7 bases, and 30 bases stayed unmatched. For the CDR3, the DNA is TGTGCCAGCGGGGGGGCAGCCAGCTCTTTTGGCGGGAGGGCCCCATTAAATGAGCAGTTCTTC. Its protein product is CASGGAASSFGGRAPLNEQFF. The complete variable domain, with remaining parts taken from reference TRBV7-8 and TRBJ2-1, reads GAGVSQSPRYKVAKRGQDVALRCDPISGHVSLFWYQQALGQGPEFLTYFQNEAQLDKSGLPSDRFFAERPEGSVSTLKIQRTQQEDSAVYLCASGGAASSFGGRAPLNEQFFGPGTRLTVL.

The chain employs TRBV11-2 and TRBJ2-1; 7 bases align to TRBD2. Germline V gene lookup returns CDR1 SGHAT and CDR2 FQNNGV. The CDR3 extends over 16 amino acids. Losses at the gene ends were 1 base for V and 6 bases for J; bases not matched to a gene: 9. In DNA, the CDR3 is TGTGCCAGCAGCTTAGTCCGGGACTACCTTTCCAATGAGCAGTTCTTC. Its protein is CASSLVRDYLSNEQFF. Full variable domain (outside the CDR3, taken from reference TRBV11-2 and TRBJ2-1): EAGVAQSPRYKIIEKRQSVAFWCNPISGHATLYWYQQILGQGPKLLIQFQNNGVVDDSQLPKDRFSAERLKGVDSTLKIQPAKLEDSAVYLCASSLVRDYLSNEQFFGPGTRLTVL.

Of note for this clonotype: Lacking the conserved final phenylalanine or tryptophan, this CDR3 likely reflects a read error. The chain links TRBV19 to TRBJ2-5; 8 positions match TRBD1. Germline trimming cut 1 base from V and 5 bases from J; bases unmatched to any gene: 3. Germline CDR1 is LNHDA and CDR2 is SQIVND (reference sequence). The CDR3 is made up of 14 amino acids. CDR3 protein: CASSIGDRWETQYL. The CDR3 bases are TGTGCCAGTAGTATAGGGGACAGGTGGGAGACCCAGTACCTC.

The chain has TRBV20-1 and TRBJ2-1; TRBD2 matches at 10 bases. This CDR3 is 15 amino acids long. The germline CDR1 and CDR2 sequences are DFQATT and SNEGSKA (reference sequence). Losses at the gene ends were 8 bases for V and 4 bases for J; bases not matched to a gene: 11. The CDR3 bases are TGCAGTACTGTCCCGGGACTAGCGTTTTACAATGAGCAGTTCTTC. Its translation: CSTVPGLAFYNEQFF.

The sample holds many counts of this clonotype. The rearrangement uses TRBV27 and TRBJ1-2; maybe TRBD1 (6 bases). This CDR3 has 14 amino acids. Per germline, CDR1 MNHEY and CDR2 SMNVEV (reference sequence). Trimming shortened V by 7 bases and J by 0 bases, and 12 bases separated the two germline ends. DNA of the CDR3: TGTGCCAGCACCCCCAGGGGATCTAACTATGGCTACACCTTC. Its protein is CASTPRGSNYGYTF.

This chain joins TRBV2 and TRBJ1-1; 9 bases agree with TRBD1. CDR1 and CDR2 (germline): SNHLY, FYNNEI. The junction had 5 bases not matched to a gene; V was cut back by 8 bases and J by 4 bases. CDR3 length: 13 residues. The CDR3 DNA reads as TGTGCCAGCGAGGAGGACAGGGGCACTGAAGCTTTCTTT. Residues: CASEEDRGTEAFF.

In this sample, this clonotype turned up many times. The V gene is TRBV6-1, the J gene TRBJ2-3; D is perhaps TRBD1 (5 bases). Germline V gene data show CDR1 as MNHNS and CDR2 as SASEGT. The germline V and J ends were trimmed by 5 bases and 6 bases, with 12 bases remaining between them. The CDR3 has 13 residues. CDR3 sequence reads: CASSPYSGDTQYF. The DNA for the CDR3 is TGTGCCAGCAGTCCCTACTCAGGGGATACGCAGTATTTT.

The V call is TRBV19, the J call TRBJ1-5; 7 bases are shared with TRBD1. Per the germline V gene, CDR1 is LNHDA and CDR2 is SQIVND (reference sequence). V was clipped by 10 bases and J by 5 bases; unmatched bases: 5. CDR3 length: 12 amino acids. CDR3 coding DNA: TGTGCCATAGGCAGGGGGGATCAGCCCCAGCATTTT. Its protein product is CAIGRGDQPQHF.

This clonotype has more than one count but fewer than ten. This rearrangement joins TRBV7-9 to TRBJ2-5; 9 bases agree with TRBD2. J was trimmed by 1 base and V by 1 base; bases with no gene match: 4. This CDR3 is 16 amino acids long. Germline assignment: CDR1 SEHNR and CDR2 FQNEAQ (reference sequence). The CDR3 coding sequence is TGTGCCAGCAGCTTAGACCTAGCGGGACCCCAAGAGACCCAGTACTTC. Protein sequence: CASSLDLAGPQETQYF. The whole variable domain, remainder taken from reference TRBV7-9 and TRBJ2-5, is DTGVSQNPRHKITKRGQNVTFRCDPISEHNRLYWYRQTLGQGPEFLTYFQNEAQLEKSRLLSDRFSAERPKGSFSTLEIQRTEQGDSAMYLCASSLDLAGPQETQYFGPGTRLLVL.

This clonotype was detected many times. This chain uses TRBV7-2 with TRBJ2-7; 7 nucleotides align to TRBD1. Germline V gene data show CDR1 as SGHTA and CDR2 as FQGNSA. V trimming: 4 bases; J trimming: 2 bases; junction bases outside the gene matches: 8. This CDR3 contains 15 residues. CDR3 DNA: TGTGCCAGCAGCTCCTACGACAGGGCAACCTACGAGCAGTACTTC. This encodes CASSSYDRATYEQYF. The full variable domain, its missing parts supplied by reference TRBV7-2 and TRBJ2-7, is GAGVSQSPSNKVTEKGKDVELRCDPISGHTALYWYRQSLGQGLEFLIYFQGNSAPDKSGLPSDRFSAERTGGSVSTLTIQRTQQEDSAVYLCASSSYDRATYEQYFGPGTRLTVT.

The J gene is TRBJ2-2, the V gene TRBV7-3; 7 bases align to TRBD1. Germline V gene lookup returns CDR1 SGHTA and CDR2 FQGTGA. Unmatched junction bases numbered 6, after V lost 5 bases and J lost 3 bases. The CDR3 is 15 amino acids. CDR3 sequence (DNA): TGTGCCAGCAGCCAGAGACAGGGTGACACCGGGGAGCTGTTTTTT. Translated, it gives CASSQRQGDTGELFF.

This clonotype was recorded many times. The chain carries TRBV12-3 or TRBV12-4 and TRBJ2-3; 7 bases agree with TRBD2. The length of the CDR3 is 16 residues. The V and J ends lost 4 bases and 0 bases, in that order; junction bases with no gene match: 7. The CDR3 region has the DNA TGTGCCAGCAGTTACGGCACTAGCGCGAGCACAGATACGCAGTATTTT. Translating it yields CASSYGTSASTDTQYF.

This clonotype has a count of ten or more. The chain uses TRBV11-2 and TRBJ2-7; 15 bases map to TRBD2. Trimming took 1 base from V and 5 from J; bases not matched to a gene: 9. The CDR3 totals 18 residues. CDR1 and CDR2 (germline): SGHAT, FQNNGV. The chain's CDR3 is CASSLGVGLAGGAHEQYF. CDR3 nucleotides: TGTGCCAGCAGCTTAGGGGTGGGACTAGCGGGAGGAGCCCACGAGCAGTACTTC.

This clonotype has ten or more counts. The chain combines TRBV29-1 with TRBJ1-5, with 7 bases that match TRBD1. Germline values: CDR1 SQVTM, CDR2 ANQGSEA. The ends lost 4 bases at V and 0 bases at J; junction bases unmatched: 9. This CDR3 is 16 amino acids long. The CDR3 coding sequence is TGCAGCGTTGGACAGGGTGGGCCGTATAGCAATCAGCCCCAGCATTTT. Translating it yields CSVGQGGPYSNQPQHF.

The table lists this clonotype with many counts. V and J are TRBV30 and TRBJ2-7, with unresolved D. Germline V gene data show CDR1 as GTSNPN and CDR2 as SVGIG (reference sequence). V dropped 2 bases and J dropped 7 bases, with 12 bases sitting between them. This CDR3 is 12 amino acids long. As DNA, the CDR3 is TGTGCCTGGAGTCAGCTTAACTTGGAGCAGTACTTC. Amino acid sequence: CAWSQLNLEQYF. The variable domain in full, with the rest retrieved from reference TRBV30 and TRBJ2-7, is SQTIHQWPATLVQPVGSPLSLECTVEGTSNPNLYWYRQAAGRGLQLLFYSVGIGQISSEVPQNLSASRPQDRQFILSSKKLLLSDSGFYLCAWSQLNLEQYFGPGTRLTVT.

J is TRBJ2-1 and V is TRBV20-1, with TRBD2 matching over 7 bases. The CDR3 spans 15 residues. Trimming cost V 3 bases and J 0 bases; bases outside gene matches: 5. The germline gives CDR1 DFQATT, CDR2 SNEGSKA (reference sequence). For the CDR3, the DNA is TGCAGTGCTAGGCCTAGCGGCCTCTCCTACAATGAGCAGTTCTTC. This sequence encodes CSARPSGLSYNEQFF.

V gene TRBV19 combines with J gene TRBJ1-2; TRBD1 agrees at 8 bases. Germline assignment: CDR1 LNHDA and CDR2 SQIVND (reference sequence). With V trimmed by 5 bases and J by 5 bases, 7 bases remained unmatched. The CDR3 runs 14 residues. The CDR3: CASSPGQEPYGYTF. The DNA of the CDR3 is TGTGCCAGTAGTCCGGGACAGGAACCTTATGGCTACACCTTC.

The chain carries TRBV28 and TRBJ1-2; D gene uncertain. CDR3 size: 13 residues. Trimming stripped 2 bases from V and 4 bases from J, with 8 bases between. Germline-derived CDR1 and CDR2 are MDHEN and SYDVKM. CDR3 in amino acids: CASSLPVGYGYTF. CDR3 in DNA: TGTGCCAGCAGTTTACCAGTGGGCTATGGCTACACCTTC.

This clonotype showed up many times. V gene TRBV29-1 combines with J gene TRBJ1-1, with TRBD1 identical over 11 bases. The CDR3 length is 11 residues. Germline CDR1 and CDR2: SQVTM and ANQGSEA. The CDR3 region is CRGQGGTEAFF. The DNA of the CDR3 is TGCAGGGGACAGGGGGGAACTGAAGCTTTCTTT.

The table lists this clonotype with many counts. The CDR3 region has the DNA TGCGCCAGCAGCCAAGACTCGAACACCGGGGTTACAGTATACGAGCAGTACTTC. Translating gives CASSQDSNTGVTVYEQYF. The rearrangement uses TRBV4-3 and TRBJ2-7, with D perhaps matching TRBD2 (5 bases). Germline CDR1 is LGHNA and CDR2 is YSLEER. V was shortened by 0 bases and J by 4 bases, with 22 bases between the two germline ends. This CDR3 region has 18 residues.

This clonotype was found many times. The gene calls are TRBV20-1 and TRBJ2-7, with 8 bases aligning to TRBD2. J gave up 5 bases and V 0 bases, and 12 bases lay outside the gene matches. This CDR3 contains 16 residues. CDR1 and CDR2 (germline): DFQATT, SNEGSKA (reference sequence). The CDR3 is CSAREPWTSSDDEQYF. In DNA, the CDR3 is TGCAGTGCTAGAGAACCTTGGACTAGCAGTGATGACGAGCAGTACTTC.

This clonotype was recorded many times. The V gene is TRBV7-9, the J gene TRBJ2-7, with 10 bases identical to TRBD2. The V and J ends lost 5 bases and 1 base, in that order; junction bases with no gene match: 8. The germline gives CDR1 SEHNR, CDR2 FQNEAQ (reference sequence). CDR3 length: 16 residues. In DNA form, the CDR3 reads TGTGCCAGCAGCCCACTCGGACTAGCGGAGTCCTACGAGCAGTACTTC. The encoded protein is CASSPLGLAESYEQYF.

This clonotype came up a few times. The chain is built from TRBV5-4 and TRBJ2-7; 8 nucleotides agree with TRBD1. The CDR3 is 14 residues long. Germline loops: CDR1 SGHNT, CDR2 YYREEE (reference sequence). V dropped 3 bases and J dropped 4; count of bases not matched to a gene: 6. CDR3 in amino acids: CASSSPGQAYEQYF. As DNA, the CDR3 is TGTGCCAGCAGCTCGCCGGGACAGGCATACGAGCAGTACTTC.

This clonotype was observed at least ten times. V gene TRBV5-1 combines with J gene TRBJ2-1; D not certain. This CDR3 is 16 amino acids long. From germline, CDR1 is SGHRS and CDR2 YFSETQ. V was trimmed by 4 bases and J by 0 bases, leaving 14 bases between them. The CDR3: CASSEIGLSSYNEQFF. The CDR3 nucleotides read TGCGCCAGCAGCGAGATAGGGCTGAGCTCCTACAATGAGCAGTTCTTC.

This clonotype was seen repeatedly, ten times or more. It is unclear where the CDR3 begins or ends on the DNA, so no DNA is shown, and the CDR3 is as TCRdb lists it. J is TRBJ2-4 and V is TRBV7-2; the listed D gene, TRBD1, was not tested against the DNA. The CDR3 is 15 residues long, ends included. CDR1 is SGHTA, CDR2 FQGNSA, per germline. CDR3: CASSFGPGATNIQYF.